A selection of T cell receptor beta chains follows, all from one sample in a study of T cell changes during pregnancy in multiple sclerosis. Sequencing used immunoSEQ multiplex PCR; TCRdb keeps in-frame clones, though not all of them. The repertoire holds approximately 100,000 clones, with 91% as singletons. The starting material was peripheral blood, obtained before pregnancy. These receptors were obtained from a female donor with multiple sclerosis, enrolled in a pregnancy study. Each CDR3 is given with its conserved first and last residue. Each record gives: clone size, V gene, D gene, J gene, CDR3 protein, CDR3 DNA. The D gene is left open where the match is weak. Size values are once, few and many counts, or a class for expanded clones, and some rows have none.

.	TRBV6-5	TRBD1	TRBJ2-7	CASSHHGQGLYEQYF	TGTGCCAGCAGTCACCACGGACAGGGGCTCTACGAGCAGTACTTC
.	TRBV18	.	TRBJ1-1	CASSRKEGTEAFF	TGTGCCAGCTCACGTAAGGAGGGGACTGAAGCTTTCTTT
.	TRBV28	.	TRBJ1-5	CASSPARLNQPQHF	TGTGCCAGCAGTCCGGCCAGGTTAAATCAGCCCCAGCATTTT
once	TRBV2	.	TRBJ2-5	CASKQGRGQETQYF	TGTGCCAGCAAACAGGGTAGGGGACAAGAGACCCAGTACTTC
.	TRBV30	TRBD2	TRBJ2-4	CAWSEGGSMRIQYF	TGTGCCTGGAGTGAGGGCGGGAGTATGCGTATTCAGTACTTC
.	TRBV10-3	.	TRBJ1-3	CAISDRGSSSGNTIYF	TGTGCCATCAGTGACAGGGGTAGTAGCTCTGGAAACACCATATATTTT
.	TRBV19	TRBD1	TRBJ1-5	CASSIGVGQGAIKPQHF	TGTGCCAGTAGTATAGGGGTTGGCCAGGGGGCGATTAAGCCCCAGCATTTT
.	TRBV28	.	TRBJ2-7	CASSFLAKTGSYEQYF	TGTGCCAGCAGTTTTCTAGCGAAGACAGGGTCCTACGAGCAGTACTTC
.	TRBV7-9	.	TRBJ1-6	CASSPSGKLSPLHF	TGTGCCAGCAGCCCCTCAGGAAAACTCTCACCCCTCCACTTT
.	TRBV21-1	.	TRBJ1-6	CASRGTGMVTSYNSPLHF	TGTGCCAGCAGGGGGACAGGGATGGTGACCTCCTATAATTCACCCCTCCACTTT
.	TRBV28	.	TRBJ1-1	CASSSNTEAFF	TGTGCCAGCAGTTCAAACACTGAAGCTTTCTTT
.	TRBV28	.	TRBJ1-4	CASSFIRVGYEKLFF	TGTGCCAGCAGTTTTATCAGGGTTGGATACGAAAAACTGTTTTTT
.	TRBV18	.	TRBJ2-3	CASSLHAGGGDTQYF	TGTGCCAGCTCACTTCACGCGGGCGGTGGGGATACGCAGTATTTT
.	TRBV9	.	TRBJ1-6	CASSVVGAPGGSPLHF	TGTGCCAGCAGCGTAGTTGGAGCTCCGGGGGGATCACCCCTCCACTTT
.	TRBV7-6	.	TRBJ1-1	CASSLAGTSEEAFF	TGTGCCAGCAGCTTAGCGGGGACAAGCGAGGAAGCTTTCTTT
.	TRBV19	TRBD2	TRBJ2-2	CASSSRLAGTGELFF	TGTGCCAGTAGTTCCAGACTAGCGGGCACCGGGGAGCTGTTTTTT
.	TRBV7-2	.	TRBJ2-5	CASSGSVLGETQYF	TGTGCCAGCAGCGGTAGCGTCTTGGGAGAGACCCAGTACTTC
.	TRBV19	.	TRBJ2-3	CAAGERSTDTQYF	TGTGCCGCGGGCGAGCGGAGCACAGATACGCAGTATTTT
.	TRBV7-7	TRBD2	TRBJ2-1	CASSYQASGSFHNEQFF	TGTGCTAGCAGCTACCAGGCTAGCGGGAGTTTCCACAATGAGCAGTTCTTC
.	TRBV19	TRBD2	TRBJ2-6	CASSISGSLSGANVLTF	TGTGCCAGTAGTATAAGCGGGAGTCTCTCTGGGGCCAACGTCCTGACTTTC
.	TRBV7-6	TRBD1	TRBJ2-1	CASSPPDRVVGEQFF	TGTGCCAGCAGCCCCCCCGACAGGGTGGTGGGTGAGCAGTTCTTC
.	TRBV6-4	.	TRBJ2-3	CASSALGLSTDTQYF	TGTGCCAGCAGTGCACTAGGATTAAGCACAGATACGCAGTATTTT
.	TRBV28	.	TRBJ1-4	CASIPRMLSLGKLFF	TGTGCCAGCATCCCAAGGATGTTAAGCCTAGGAAAACTGTTTTTT
.	TRBV7-9	.	TRBJ2-1	CASSLRSSYNEQFF	TGTGCCAGCAGCCTCCGGAGCTCCTACAATGAGCAGTTCTTC
.	TRBV2	TRBD1	TRBJ2-7	CASKGGQGPYEQYF	TGTGCCAGCAAAGGAGGACAGGGGCCATACGAGCAGTACTTC
.	TRBV7-2	.	TRBJ2-7	CASSPRPLPYEQYF	TGTGCCAGCAGCCCTAGGCCCCTCCCATACGAGCAGTACTTC
.	TRBV5-1	TRBD2	TRBJ2-1	CASSQGLAVYNEQFF	TGCGCCAGCAGTCAGGGACTAGCGGTCTACAATGAGCAGTTCTTC
.	TRBV7-9	.	TRBJ1-1	CASSPTGNTEAFF	TGTGCCAGCAGCCCCACGGGGAACACTGAAGCTTTCTTT
.	TRBV6-1	.	TRBJ2-6	CASSEHSGANVLTF	TGTGCCAGCAGTGAACACTCTGGGGCCAACGTCCTGACTTTC
.	TRBV27	.	TRBJ1-2	CASRRDRGGYTF	TGTGCCAGCAGACGCGACAGAGGCGGCTACACCTTC
.	TRBV11-3	.	TRBJ1-1	CASSRRGQNTEAFF	TGTGCCAGCAGCCGCCGGGGACAGAACACTGAAGCTTTCTTT
.	TRBV19	TRBD2	TRBJ2-1	CASRGLAGLNEQFF	TGTGCCAGTAGGGGACTAGCGGGGTTAAATGAGCAGTTCTTC
.	TRBV6-6	.	TRBJ1-6	CASSYGGSSYNSPLHF	TGTGCCAGCAGTTACGGGGGCAGCTCCTATAATTCACCCCTCCACTTT
.	TRBV29-1	.	TRBJ1-1	CSVVGFAEAFF	TGCAGCGTTGTCGGTTTCGCTGAAGCTTTCTTT